This TCR beta chain was sequenced for a study of OX40 agonist ivuxolimab in advanced cancers. Background on the study: Enrolled patients in dose escalation had cancers that were hepatocellular carcinoma, melanoma, renal cell or head and neck cancer. Study results and limitations: CD4+ T cells averaged fewer expanded clones than CD8+ T cells.

Comment on this clone: Its antigen is still unknown.

V lost 4 bases and J lost 7, with 20 bases in between. CDR1 SEHNR and CDR2 FQNEAQ come from the germline V gene (reference sequence). This CDR3 is 16 amino acids long. The method was immunoSEQ multiplex PCR; TCRdb's version includes in-frame clones alone and lacks a portion of them. Among 13,000 to 15,000 clones, roughly 92% were seen once, and the ten largest hold 20% to 25%. The sequencing here drew on CD4+ or CD8+ T cells sorted from blood, taken in a trial of the OX40 agonist ivuxolimab. The chain links TRBV7-9 to TRBJ1-5, with TRBD1 as a possible D gene (5 bases). The receptor comes from an adult with an advanced solid tumor such as melanoma, head and neck, liver or kidney cancer. The CDR3 sequence is CASSSTFAGLEQPQHF. The CDR3 DNA is TGTGCCAGCAGCTCAACCTTCGCGGGGCTGGAACAGCCCCAGCATTTT. Full variable domain (outside the CDR3, taken from reference TRBV7-9 and TRBJ1-5): DTGVSQNPRHKITKRGQNVTFRCDPISEHNRLYWYRQTLGQGPEFLTYFQNEAQLEKSRLLSDRFSAERPKGSFSTLEIQRTEQGDSAMYLCASSSTFAGLEQPQHFGDGTRLSIL.